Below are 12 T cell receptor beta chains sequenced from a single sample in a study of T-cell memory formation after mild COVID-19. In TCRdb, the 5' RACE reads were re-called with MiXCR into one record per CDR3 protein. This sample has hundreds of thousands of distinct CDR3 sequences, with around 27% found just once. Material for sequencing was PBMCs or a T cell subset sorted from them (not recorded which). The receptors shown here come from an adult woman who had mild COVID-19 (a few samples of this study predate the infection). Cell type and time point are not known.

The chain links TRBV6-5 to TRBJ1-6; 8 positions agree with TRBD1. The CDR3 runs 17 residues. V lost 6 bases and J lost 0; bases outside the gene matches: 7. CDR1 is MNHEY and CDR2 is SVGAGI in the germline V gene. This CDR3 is CASRSRQGISYNSPLHF. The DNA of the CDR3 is TGTGCCAGCAGGTCCCGACAGGGGATCTCCTATAATTCACCCCTCCACTTT.

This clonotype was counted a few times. CDR3 in amino acids: CASSLGTGLNEKLFF. The CDR3 DNA follows: TGCGCCAGCAGCTTGGGGACAGGGCTGAATGAAAAACTGTTTTTT. The chain employs TRBV5-1 and TRBJ1-4; 8 bases align to TRBD1. The V gene's germline CDR1 is SGHRS and CDR2 YFSETQ. J gave up 5 bases and V 0 bases, and 3 bases lay outside the gene matches. This CDR3 region has 15 residues.

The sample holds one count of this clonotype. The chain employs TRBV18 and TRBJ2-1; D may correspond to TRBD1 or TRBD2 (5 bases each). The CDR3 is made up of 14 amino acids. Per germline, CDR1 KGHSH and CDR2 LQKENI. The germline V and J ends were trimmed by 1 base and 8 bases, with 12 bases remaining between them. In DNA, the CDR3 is TGTGCCAGCTCACCACTGGGGGTGGGCGATGAGCAGTTCTTC. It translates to CASSPLGVGDEQFF.

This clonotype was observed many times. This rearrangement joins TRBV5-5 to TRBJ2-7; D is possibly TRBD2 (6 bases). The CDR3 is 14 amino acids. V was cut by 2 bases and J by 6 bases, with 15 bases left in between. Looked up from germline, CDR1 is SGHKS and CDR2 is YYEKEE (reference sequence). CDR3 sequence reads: CASSFGDFAAEQYF. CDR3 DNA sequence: TGTGCCAGCAGCTTTGGGGACTTTGCGGCCGAGCAGTACTTC.

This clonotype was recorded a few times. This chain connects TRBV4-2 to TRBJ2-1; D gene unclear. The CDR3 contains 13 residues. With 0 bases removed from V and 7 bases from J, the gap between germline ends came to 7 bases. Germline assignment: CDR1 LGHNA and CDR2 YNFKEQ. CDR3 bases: TGTGCCAGCAGCCAAGATTACGGGAATGAGCAGTTCTTC. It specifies CASSQDYGNEQFF.

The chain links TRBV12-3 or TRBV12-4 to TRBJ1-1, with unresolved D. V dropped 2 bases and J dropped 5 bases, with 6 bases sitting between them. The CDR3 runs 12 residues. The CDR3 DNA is TGTGCCAGCAGTTTACTGGTAACTGAAGCTTTCTTT. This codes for CASSLLVTEAFF.

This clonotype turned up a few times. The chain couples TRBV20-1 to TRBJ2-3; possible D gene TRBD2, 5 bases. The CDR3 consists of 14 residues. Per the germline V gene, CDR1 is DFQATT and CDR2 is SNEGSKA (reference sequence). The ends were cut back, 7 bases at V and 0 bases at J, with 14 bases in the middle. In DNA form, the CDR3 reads TGCAGTGGTAAAAGCGGCCCTAGCACAGATACGCAGTATTTT. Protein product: CSGKSGPSTDTQYF.

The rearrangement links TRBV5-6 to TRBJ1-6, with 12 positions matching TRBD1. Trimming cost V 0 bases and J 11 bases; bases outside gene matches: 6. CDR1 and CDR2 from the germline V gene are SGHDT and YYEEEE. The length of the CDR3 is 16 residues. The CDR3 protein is CASSLVTGTGGPPLHF. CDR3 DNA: TGTGCCAGCAGCTTGGTTACCGGGACAGGGGGCCCACCCCTCCACTTT.

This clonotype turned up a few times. The chain's CDR3 is CASSLSARRQGVDEQFF. CDR3 bases: TGTGCCAGCAGCTTAAGCGCGCGTCGACAGGGTGTCGATGAGCAGTTCTTC. This rearrangement joins TRBV7-3 to TRBJ2-1; 7 positions agree with TRBD1. The CDR3 length is 17 residues. With V trimmed by 1 base and J by 8 bases, 14 bases remained unmatched. Germline-derived CDR1 and CDR2 are SGHTA and FQGTGA.

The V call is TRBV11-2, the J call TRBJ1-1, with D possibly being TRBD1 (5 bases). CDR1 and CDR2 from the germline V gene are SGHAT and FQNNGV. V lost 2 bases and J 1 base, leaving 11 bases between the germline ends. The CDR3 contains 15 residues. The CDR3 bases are TGTGCCAGCAGCTTACTAGGGGTAGGGAACACTGAAGCTTTCTTT. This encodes CASSLLGVGNTEAFF.

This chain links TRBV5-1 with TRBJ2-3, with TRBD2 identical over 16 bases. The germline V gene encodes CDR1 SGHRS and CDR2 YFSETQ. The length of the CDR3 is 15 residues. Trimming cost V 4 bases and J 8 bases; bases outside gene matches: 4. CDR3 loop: CASSGTSGGAGTQYF. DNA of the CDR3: TGCGCCAGCAGCGGGACTAGCGGGGGGGCCGGTACGCAGTATTTT.

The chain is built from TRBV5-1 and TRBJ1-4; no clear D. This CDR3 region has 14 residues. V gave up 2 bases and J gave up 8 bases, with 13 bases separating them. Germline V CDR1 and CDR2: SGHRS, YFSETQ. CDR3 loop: CASSFEFTAEKLFF. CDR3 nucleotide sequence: TGCGCCAGCAGCTTCGAGTTTACGGCCGAAAAACTGTTTTTT.